The sequence of this T cell receptor (beta chain) was determined in a study of shared T cell receptors in the human thymus. This clone was counted once. The table came from immunoSEQ multiplex PCR; TCRdb's copy has only in-frame clones and leaves some out. The data contain roughly 410,000 clones, around 93% of them singletons. The germline V gene has CDR1 SGDLS and CDR2 YYNGEE. Trimming shortened V by 3 bases and J by 11 bases, and 17 bases separated the two germline ends. CDR3 size: 14 residues. This TCR was recovered from a human donor. The rearrangement links TRBV9 to TRBJ2-2; D gene uncertain. Sequenced: thymocytes. In nucleotides, the CDR3 is TGTGCCAGCAGCGCTCGACGAGACGATCTAGAGCTGTTTTTT. Protein product: CASSARRDDLELFF.